This T cell receptor (beta chain) was captured in a study of neurological immune-mediated disorders. The sorted libraries were made from approximately 950,000 CD4+ or CD8+ T cells. The ends lost 5 bases at V and 1 base at J; junction bases unmatched: 1. The germline V gene has CDR1 SGHTA and CDR2 FQGTGA. The CDR3 is made up of 15 amino acids. Overall study results and limits: Falling below healthy controls, multiple sclerosis showed the least TCR clonal expansion, while HTLV-1-associated myelopathy showed the most.

This clonotype has at least ten counts. Its specificity is unknown. The cDNA was generated through 5'RACE incorporating 10-nucleotide random UMIs. Each CDR3 protein is one row after TCRdb ran MiXCR on the 5' RACE reads. The sample has 9,500 to 13,000 distinct CDR3 sequences, around 20% seen once. The sample taken for sequencing was CD8+ T cells from blood. The TCR comes from an older woman with HTLV-1-associated myelopathy (HAM/TSP). The chain employs TRBV7-3 and TRBJ2-3; 12 positions match TRBD2. CDR3 protein: CASSPSGGGTDTQYF. In nucleotides, the CDR3 is TGTGCCAGCAGCCCTAGCGGGGGGGGCACAGATACGCAGTATTTT.